These T cell receptor beta chains were read from a single sample in a study of Ad26.COV2.S vaccination and SARS-CoV-2 variants. Clones were read by immunoSEQ multiplex PCR, and TCRdb kept only the in-frame ones, dropping some. This sample has some 480,000 clones; around 88% occur once, and the top ten carry 10% to 15%. The sample here was peripheral blood, taken in a trial of Ad26.COV2.S vaccine versus placebo. The receptors were sampled from a person aged 18-65 years who received the Ad26.COV2.S COVID-19 vaccine or a placebo. The CDR3 runs from the conserved cysteine through the conserved F or W. Fields, in order: clone size, D gene, J gene, V gene, CDR3 DNA, CDR3 protein. The D gene is left open where the match is weak. Clone size is shown for a subset of rows, as once, few, many or a class of expanded clone.

NA | TRBD2 | TRBJ2-1 | TRBV9 | TGTGCCAGCAGCGCCAGATCTAGCGGAGGGTACAATGAGCAGTTCTTC | CASSARSSGGYNEQFF
once | TRBD1 | TRBJ2-5 | TRBV30 | TGTGCCAGGGACAGGGGCGGAGAGACCCAGTACTTC | CARDRGGETQYF
NA | NA | TRBJ2-7 | TRBV11-3 | TGTGCCAGCAGTAATCCCCCAAACTACGAGCAGTACTTC | CASSNPPNYEQYF
few | NA | TRBJ1-2 | TRBV28 | TGTGCCAGCAGTTTATGGGAGGACGGGGCCTATGGCTACACCTTC | CASSLWEDGAYGYTF
NA | NA | TRBJ2-5 | TRBV16 | TGTGCCAGCAGCCAATTTGATGGAGTGGGGACCCAGTACTTC | CASSQFDGVGTQYF
NA | NA | TRBJ1-5 | TRBV6-1 | TGTGCCAGCAGTGAGCAGGGCGGTAATCAGCCCCAGCATTTT | CASSEQGGNQPQHF
NA | NA | TRBJ2-7 | TRBV7-8 | TGTGCCAGCAGCCTAAACTACGAGCAGTACTTC | CASSLNYEQYF
NA | NA | TRBJ1-2 | TRBV12-3/TRBV12-4 | TGTGCCAGCAGTTTGACCAGGCGCGGCTACACCTTC | CASSLTRRGYTF
NA | NA | TRBJ1-5 | TRBV7-9 | TGTGCCAGCAGCTTAGTCGGGGGCGTTGGACAGCCCCAGCATTTT | CASSLVGGVGQPQHF
NA | TRBD1 | TRBJ2-7 | TRBV29-1 | TGCAGCGTGAAGACAGGGATGGGCGAGCAGTACTTC | CSVKTGMGEQYF
NA | NA | TRBJ1-1 | TRBV5-1 | TGCGCCAGCAGCTTGGGTGGTACCACTGAAGCTTTCTTT | CASSLGGTTEAFF
NA | TRBD1 | TRBJ2-3 | TRBV5-8 | TGTGCCAGCAGCTTACCGGGACAGCGAAGCACAGATACGCAGTATTTT | CASSLPGQRSTDTQYF
NA | TRBD1 | TRBJ2-4 | TRBV10-3 | TGTGCCATCAGTGGGGGGACCGGGACAGGGAAAAACATTCAGTACTTC | CAISGGTGTGKNIQYF
NA | TRBD1 | TRBJ2-2 | TRBV28 | TGTGCCAGCCTAGGGGGACAGTACACCGGGGAGCTGTTTTTT | CASLGGQYTGELFF
NA | TRBD1 | TRBJ2-1 | TRBV11-2 | TGTGCCAGCAGCGGCTCGACAGGGCTTGAGCAGTTCTTC | CASSGSTGLEQFF
few | NA | TRBJ2-1 | TRBV7-9 | TGTGCCAGCAGCTTAGAGGGTAATGAGCAGTTCTTC | CASSLEGNEQFF
NA | NA | TRBJ1-2 | TRBV5-4 | TGTGCCAGCAGCCGTGAAGGATCCCAGTATGGCTACACCTTC | CASSREGSQYGYTF
NA | TRBD1 | TRBJ1-2 | TRBV5-1 | TGCGCCAGCAGCGCGGGGGACAGGGGTTCCGGTGGCTACACCTTC | CASSAGDRGSGGYTF
NA | NA | TRBJ2-1 | TRBV24-1 | TGTGCCACCAGTGATTATGGGGATGAGCAGTTCTTC | CATSDYGDEQFF
few | NA | TRBJ2-7 | TRBV3-1/TRBV3-2 | TGTGCCAGCAGCCAAAGCGTACGCTACGAGCAGTACTTC | CASSQSVRYEQYF
NA | TRBD2 | TRBJ2-1 | TRBV7-6 | TGTGCCAGCAGCTTGGGTCGGGGGGGAACAGCTTACAATGAGCAGTTCTTC | CASSLGRGGTAYNEQFF
NA | NA | TRBJ1-1 | TRBV7-3 | TGTGCCAGCAGCTCGACGTCAGGGTGGAAGGAAGCTTTCTTT | CASSSTSGWKEAFF
NA | NA | TRBJ2-2 | TRBV28 | TGTGCCACGGGACTGAATACGAACACCGGGGAGCTGTTTTTT | CATGLNTNTGELFF
NA | NA | TRBJ2-7 | TRBV5-4 | TGTGCCAGCAGCTTGGAAGAGGGGCGGGAAACCTACGAGCAGTACTTC | CASSLEEGRETYEQYF
NA | TRBD2 | TRBJ2-3 | TRBV2 | TGTGCCAGCAGCAAGCGGGAGTGGACAGATACGCAGTATTTT | CASSKREWTDTQYF
NA | TRBD2 | TRBJ2-7 | TRBV3-1/TRBV3-2 | TGTGCCAGCAGCCCTAGCGGGAGGGCCGCCGAGCAGTACTTC | CASSPSGRAAEQYF
NA | NA | TRBJ2-3 | TRBV6-5 | TGTGCCAGCAGTAGACTAGATACGCAGTATTTT | CASSRLDTQYF
NA | NA | TRBJ2-2 | TRBV27 | TGTGCCAGCAGTTTGATCGGGGGGCGGGTGAACACCGGGGAGCTGTTTTTT | CASSLIGGRVNTGELFF
NA | NA | TRBJ1-4 | TRBV28 | TGTGCCAGCAGTGCCCCCGAAAAACTGTTTTTT | CASSAPEKLFF
NA | NA | TRBJ2-7 | TRBV6-1 | TGTGCCAGCAGTGAAGCGGCGGGCCAGCAGTACTTC | CASSEAAGQQYF
NA | TRBD1 | TRBJ1-2 | TRBV29-1 | TGCAGCGTTGAAGAGAGACAGGGAGGCGGCTACACCTTC | CSVEERQGGGYTF
NA | TRBD2 | TRBJ2-1 | TRBV6-6 | TGTGCCAGCAGTTACTCGAGCGGGACTCAGTTCTTC | CASSYSSGTQFF
NA | NA | TRBJ2-4 | TRBV12-3/TRBV12-4 | TGTGCCAGCAGGCGCGGGACCAACATTCAGTACTTC | CASRRGTNIQYF
NA | NA | TRBJ2-1 | TRBV30 | TGTGCCTGCCCCAAAGAGGGCTCGGTCAGCAATGAGCAGTTCTTC | CACPKEGSVSNEQFF
NA | NA | TRBJ2-3 | TRBV2 | TGTGCCAGCAGTCAGTGGGCAGGCACAGATACGCAGTATTTT | CASSQWAGTDTQYF
NA | TRBD2 | TRBJ2-1 | TRBV28 | TGTGCCAGCAGGAGGACCGGGACTAGCCGGGTGGAGCAGTTCTTC | CASRRTGTSRVEQFF
once | NA | TRBJ1-3 | TRBV3-1/TRBV3-2 | TGTGCCAGCAGCCAAGACCCGGGAGCCTACTCTGGAAACACCATATATTTT | CASSQDPGAYSGNTIYF